The rows below give T cell receptor beta chains drawn from one sample of a study of resident and recirculating memory T cells in vitiligo. Measured with immunoSEQ multiplex PCR; TCRdb has only the in-frame clones, and not every one. The sample lists roughly 80,000 clones; about 91% were seen once. The sample comprised blood. Source of these receptors: a male donor with vitiligo. Both conserved end residues are part of each CDR3. D genes are given only for firm matches. Rows may omit the clone size; those that give it use once, few, many or a size class.

abundance,v_gene,j_gene,d_gene,CDR3nt,CDR3aa
once,TRBV28,TRBJ2-1,TRBD1,TGTGCCAGCAGCCCGGCGGGGCAGGGGGCAGAAGGGTCCTACAATGAGCAGTTCTTC,CASSPAGQGAEGSYNEQFF
NA,TRBV7-2,TRBJ2-2,TRBD2,TGTGCCAGCAGCGTAACTAGCGGGAGGGCCCAGAACACCGGGGAGCTGTTTTTT,CASSVTSGRAQNTGELFF
NA,TRBV5-6,TRBJ2-3,NA,TGTGCCAGCAGCTTGGTCGGTCTCGCATCAGATACGCAGTATTTT,CASSLVGLASDTQYF
NA,TRBV10-2,TRBJ2-2,NA,TGCGCCAGCACAACTACCGGGGAGCTGTTTTTT,CASTTTGELFF
NA,TRBV7-9,TRBJ2-1,NA,TGTGCCAGCAGCTTAGGAGGGCCGGGAAACAATGAGCAGTTCTTC,CASSLGGPGNNEQFF
NA,TRBV11-3,TRBJ1-3,NA,TGTGCCAGCAGCCTTATGGAGGAGGGCGGCACCATATATTTT,CASSLMEEGGTIYF
once,TRBV7-9,TRBJ1-4,TRBD1,TGTGCCAGCAGCTTAGACCCAGGGACAGGTTCGAATGAAAAACTGTTTTTT,CASSLDPGTGSNEKLFF
NA,TRBV27,TRBJ2-1,TRBD2,TGTGCCAGCAGTTCTGCGGGAGGGGTCTACAATGAGCAGTTCTTC,CASSSAGGVYNEQFF
NA,TRBV30,TRBJ2-5,TRBD2,TGTGCCTGGAGTAGGGGACTAGCGGAAGAGACCCAGTACTTC,CAWSRGLAEETQYF
NA,TRBV5-1,TRBJ2-3,NA,TGCGCCAGCAGCTTGGCCGGTGGGGCAGGGGCAACAGATACGCAGTATTTT,CASSLAGGAGATDTQYF
NA,TRBV2,TRBJ2-1,NA,TGTGCCAGCGAGGGCTTGGACCTACACAATGAGCAGTTCTTC,CASEGLDLHNEQFF
NA,TRBV7-6,TRBJ2-1,NA,TGTGCCAGCAGCCCCTACTACCGAAATAGTGAGCAGTTCTTC,CASSPYYRNSEQFF
NA,TRBV20-1,TRBJ2-1,NA,TGCAGTGCTGGTAGCTACAATGAGCAGTTCTTC,CSAGSYNEQFF
NA,TRBV28,TRBJ2-7,NA,TGTGCCAGCAGTTTATCGGCGGCGCAGGAGCAGTACTTC,CASSLSAAQEQYF
NA,TRBV30,TRBJ2-7,TRBD2,TGTGCCTGGAGCGGGGGGTCCTACGAGCAGTACTTC,CAWSGGSYEQYF
NA,TRBV27,TRBJ2-1,NA,TGTGCCAGCAGTTTTCAGCCCGGAGGAGAGGGCTACAATGAGCAGTTCTTC,CASSFQPGGEGYNEQFF
NA,TRBV2,TRBJ2-1,NA,TGTGCCAGCAGTTTAGGGGTGCCCTCGGGTGATGAGCAGTTCTTC,CASSLGVPSGDEQFF
NA,TRBV11-2,TRBJ2-1,NA,TGTGCCAGCAGCTCCTACCTCCCCAATGAGCAGTTCTTC,CASSSYLPNEQFF
NA,TRBV6-5,TRBJ2-2,NA,TGTGCCAGCAGTTACTACGAGAGGTATCACACCGGGGAGCTGTTTTTT,CASSYYERYHTGELFF
NA,TRBV11-2,TRBJ1-2,NA,TGTGCCAGCAGCTCTCCCCGCGGGCCTACAGCTAACTATGGCTACACCTTC,CASSSPRGPTANYGYTF
NA,TRBV7-2,TRBJ2-1,TRBD2,TGTGCCAGCAGCCCGACTAGCGGGAAATACTATGAGCAGTTCTTC,CASSPTSGKYYEQFF
once,TRBV28,TRBJ1-2,TRBD1,TGTGCCAGCAGTTCAACAGGGGGCGCGCACTATGGCTACACCTTC,CASSSTGGAHYGYTF
NA,TRBV9,TRBJ2-5,NA,TGTGCCAGCAGCGTAGGCGGACTCCTGAGGGAGACCCAGTACTTC,CASSVGGLLRETQYF
NA,TRBV6-6,TRBJ1-1,NA,TGTGCCAGCAGCCCCCCGGGGGGGAACACTGAAGCTTTCTTT,CASSPPGGNTEAFF
NA,TRBV25-1,TRBJ2-1,NA,TGTGCCAGCAGTTTTCAGGGAACGAACAATGAGCAGTTCTTC,CASSFQGTNNEQFF
NA,TRBV5-1,TRBJ2-3,NA,TGCGCCAGCAGCCCGGGGGAGTATTTAGATACGCAGTATTTT,CASSPGEYLDTQYF
NA,TRBV10-3,TRBJ1-2,NA,TGTGCCATCAGTGAGGGAGGGGAGCACTATGGCTACACCTTC,CAISEGGEHYGYTF
once,TRBV5-1,TRBJ2-7,NA,TGCGCCAGCAGCTTGTATGTCAGGGGTACCGACGAGCAGTACTTC,CASSLYVRGTDEQYF
NA,TRBV5-6,TRBJ2-7,NA,TGTGCCAGCAGCAAGACCCTAGCAATCTACGAGCAGTACTTC,CASSKTLAIYEQYF
once,TRBV10-3,TRBJ1-1,TRBD1,TGTGCCATCTCAGGGGGACCCGACACTGAAGCTTTCTTT,CAISGGPDTEAFF
NA,TRBV2,TRBJ2-1,NA,TGTGCCAGCATGTCATCGAGCTCCTACAATGAGCAGTTCTTC,CASMSSSSYNEQFF
NA,TRBV28,TRBJ1-2,NA,TGTGCCATTACGGGGAGAAGGGGACTTTACGGAGGCTACACCTTC,CAITGRRGLYGGYTF
NA,TRBV27,TRBJ1-4,NA,TGTGCCAGCAGTTTATTAGCGGGGTTAGGAGCTAATGAAAAACTGTTTTTT,CASSLLAGLGANEKLFF
NA,TRBV7-8,TRBJ1-1,NA,TGTGCCAGCAGCTTAGGGGGCGAGGACACTGAAGCTTTCTTT,CASSLGGEDTEAFF
once,TRBV28,TRBJ2-5,NA,TGTGCCAGCAGTTTCCCGCTGGAGGGGACCCAGTACTTC,CASSFPLEGTQYF
many,TRBV28,TRBJ1-2,NA,TGTGCCAGCGCTATTGTCCAGGGGACCTATGGCTACACCTTC,CASAIVQGTYGYTF
NA,TRBV4-3,TRBJ1-1,NA,TGCGCCAGCAGCCCTAGGGGGGGGAGAGGGAACACTGAAGCTTTCTTT,CASSPRGGRGNTEAFF
NA,TRBV7-9,TRBJ2-6,NA,TGTGCCAGCAGCTTAGGGTTCGGAGGCTCTGGGGCCAACGTCCTGACTTTC,CASSLGFGGSGANVLTF
NA,TRBV6-5,TRBJ1-2,TRBD1,TGTGCCAGCAGTTATCTAGGGACAGGAGCCCATGGCTACACCTTC,CASSYLGTGAHGYTF
NA,TRBV4-1,TRBJ1-2,TRBD1,TGCGCCAGCAGCCAAGAGCCTCGGGACAGCAGCTATGGCTACACCTTC,CASSQEPRDSSYGYTF
NA,TRBV11-2,TRBJ2-2,NA,TGTGCCAGCAGCTCCTTCGGTACTACGAACACCGGGGAGCTGTTTTTT,CASSSFGTTNTGELFF
NA,TRBV18,TRBJ2-3,NA,TGTGCCAGCTCACCTGCGATACAGGGCCCCGATACGCAGTATTTT,CASSPAIQGPDTQYF
NA,TRBV7-9,TRBJ2-1,NA,TGTGCCAGCAGCTATAGCTCCGCAAACGAGCAGTTCTTC,CASSYSSANEQFF
once,TRBV19,TRBJ2-1,TRBD2,TGTGCCAGTAGTATAGCGGGACTAGCGGGAGGGCCTTCCTACAATGAGCAGTTCTTC,CASSIAGLAGGPSYNEQFF
NA,TRBV6-5,TRBJ1-3,TRBD1,TGTGCCAGCAGTTACTCTACAGGGGCTGGAAACACCATATATTTT,CASSYSTGAGNTIYF
NA,TRBV19,TRBJ2-1,TRBD2,TGTGCCAGTAACCAGGGACTAGCGGGAAGGGATGAGCAGTTCTTC,CASNQGLAGRDEQFF